What follows are 13 T cell receptor beta chains derived from one specimen sequenced in a study of beta chain features in type 1 diabetes. Reverse transcribing all isolated RNA meant expressed TCRB transcripts were sequenced. Assay: immunoSEQ multiplex PCR; the TCRdb copy retains only in-frame clones and omits some. The data show around 500,000 clones, with roughly an eighth seen just once and approximately 0.045% held by the top ten. Sequences were obtained from naive CD4+ T cells from blood. The receptors stem from a woman aged 18-29 years in good health.

This chain links TRBV29-1 with TRBJ1-4, with D perhaps matching TRBD1 (6 bases). The CDR3 length is 12 residues. The V gene's germline CDR1 is SQVTM and CDR2 ANQGSEA. Trimming stripped 7 bases from V and 7 bases from J, with 13 bases between. Here the CDR3 DNA reads TGCAGCGCCGGCGGACAGTCTGAAAAACTGTTTTTT. This translates into CSAGGQSEKLFF.

This clone occurred a few times. V gene TRBV23-1 combines with J gene TRBJ1-2, with 9 positions matching TRBD1. TRBV23-1 carries the ORF label, with uncertain function. Unmatched junction bases numbered 3, after V lost 2 bases and J lost 2 bases. This CDR3 has 15 amino acids. The CDR3 loop is CASSQTQGANYGYTF. As DNA, the CDR3 is TGCGCCAGCAGTCAAACACAGGGGGCGAACTATGGCTACACCTTC.

This clone was seen a handful of times. V and J are TRBV21-1 and TRBJ2-7; TRBD2, the table's D call, was not compared with the DNA. TRBV21-1 is assigned pseudogene status. There are 14 residues in the CDR3. This CDR3 reads CASKSTSKAYEQYV. The CDR3 nucleotides are TGTGCCAGCAAGTCAACTAGCAAGGCCTACGAGCAGTACGTC.

This clone is a singleton in its sample. The gene calls are TRBV28 and TRBJ1-6; 9 nucleotides line up with TRBD1. CDR1 MDHEN and CDR2 SYDVKM come from the germline V gene. This CDR3 has 15 residues. The junction had 5 bases not matched to a gene; V was cut back by 3 bases and J by 8 bases. This CDR3 reads CASSFWDRVHSPLHF. The CDR3 DNA is TGTGCCAGCAGTTTTTGGGACAGGGTGCATTCACCCCTCCACTTT.

The chain links TRBV11-2 to TRBJ2-1; D remains ambiguous. Deletions cut 4 bases from V and 7 bases from J, with 11 bases between. This CDR3 is built from 13 residues. Germline V lookup: CDR1 SGHAT, CDR2 FQNNGV. CDR3 loop: CASSSGPGNEQFF. The CDR3 DNA is TGTGCCAGCAGCTCCGGGCCTGGTAATGAGCAGTTCTTC.

This clone was detected only a few times. The rearrangement uses TRBV4-2 and TRBJ2-1; D remains unclear. The CDR3 extends over 11 amino acids. The V gene lost 2 bases and the J gene lost 9 bases, with 5 bases spanning the gap. Germline CDR1 is LGHNA and CDR2 is YNFKEQ. The CDR3 sequence: CASSQWGEQFF. The CDR3 bases are TGTGCCAGCAGCCAATGGGGTGAGCAGTTCTTC.

In its sample, this clone was seen a few times. This sequence joins TRBV7-2 and TRBJ2-2, with D possibly matching TRBD2 (6 bases). V was pared by 1 base and J by 4 bases, with 7 bases between. The CDR3 spans 14 residues. CDR1 and CDR2 from the germline V gene are SGHTA and FQGNSA. Here the CDR3 reads CASSLVLATGELFF. The CDR3 coding sequence is TGTGCCAGCAGCTTAGTACTAGCCACCGGGGAGCTGTTTTTT.

This rearrangement joins TRBV5-1 to TRBJ2-3; 7 bases agree with TRBD1. In germline, CDR1 is SGHRS, CDR2 YFSETQ. Germline trimming cut 5 bases from V and 2 bases from J; bases unmatched to any gene: 11. The CDR3 runs 16 residues. Written as DNA, the CDR3 is TGCGCCAGCAGACAACAGACAGGGCGGTCCACAGATACGCAGTATTTT. It translates to CASRQQTGRSTDTQYF.

Only a few counts were recorded for this clone. The chain uses TRBV7-2 and TRBJ2-1; D is unclear. The CDR3 extends over 13 amino acids. Trimming took 5 bases from V and 11 from J, leaving 16 bases between them. CDR1 SGHTA and CDR2 FQGNSA come from the germline V gene. The CDR3: CASSLGALGQQFF. In DNA, the CDR3 is TGTGCCAGCAGCCTTGGTGCGTTGGGCCAGCAGTTCTTC.

This clone turned up a few times. This sequence joins TRBV5-1 and TRBJ1-1; D possibly corresponds to TRBD1 (5 bases). The germline gives CDR1 SGHRS, CDR2 YFSETQ. This CDR3 is built from 11 residues. V was clipped by 0 bases and J by 11 bases, with 8 bases between them. The CDR3 DNA is TGCGCCAGCAGCTTGGAGGGGAGCGCTTTCTTT. This codes for CASSLEGSAFF.

This clone was observed a few times. The chain uses TRBV28 and TRBJ2-7, with D perhaps TRBD1 (5 bases). The germline gives CDR1 MDHEN, CDR2 SYDVKM. The CDR3 is 14 residues long. Trimming pared 4 bases from V and 6 bases from J, leaving 16 bases between. The CDR3 loop reads CASSSHQGVPEQYV. The CDR3, as DNA: TGTGCCAGCAGTTCTCATCAAGGGGTGCCCGAGCAGTACGTC.

In its sample, this clone was seen a few times. The chain combines TRBV23-1 with TRBJ1-5; TRBD1 might be the D (6 bases). TRBV23-1 qualifies as an ORF whose function is uncertain. V was trimmed by 2 bases and J by 2 bases, leaving 13 bases between them. The CDR3 totals 16 residues. CDR3 coding DNA: TGCGCCAGCAGTCAAATACAGGGAGAGGGCAATCAGCCCCAGCATTTT. Amino acids: CASSQIQGEGNQPQHF.

CDR3 nucleotides: TGCGCCAGCAGCCACGGACAGCTCACAGATACGCAGTATTTT. Translation gives CASSHGQLTDTQYF. The chain combines TRBV5-1 with TRBJ2-3, with D possibly being TRBD1 (6 bases). Looked up from germline, CDR1 is SGHRS and CDR2 is YFSETQ. The CDR3 is 14 amino acids. Trimming cost V 4 bases and J 2 bases, with 11 bases left between them.